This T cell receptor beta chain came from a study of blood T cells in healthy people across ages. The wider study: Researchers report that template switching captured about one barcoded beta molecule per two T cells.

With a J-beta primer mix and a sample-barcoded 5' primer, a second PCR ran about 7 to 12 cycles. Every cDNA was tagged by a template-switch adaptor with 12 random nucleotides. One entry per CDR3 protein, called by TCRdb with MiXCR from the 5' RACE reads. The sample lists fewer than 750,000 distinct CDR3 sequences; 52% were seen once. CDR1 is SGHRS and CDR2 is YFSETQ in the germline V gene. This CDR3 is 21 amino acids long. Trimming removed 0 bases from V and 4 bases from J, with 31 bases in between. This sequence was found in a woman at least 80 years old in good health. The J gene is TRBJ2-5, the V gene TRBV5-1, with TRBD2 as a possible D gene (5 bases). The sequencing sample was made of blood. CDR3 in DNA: TGCGCCAGCAGCTTGGATGTTCCCATCTATCTCCGGGATAACGCGCCAGAGACCCAGTACTTC. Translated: CASSLDVPIYLRDNAPETQYF.